This T cell receptor (beta chain) was captured by sequencing in a study of CD8 T cell repertoires and HIV-1 epitope variants. Study-wide background: Epitopes were three Gag families plus Nef HW9 and YT9. IL-2, IL-7 and IL-15 were added on days 3 and 7 of roughly 10-day cultures. The baseline condition was 1M T cells left uncultured.

The CDR3 has 13 amino acids. The V gene's germline CDR1 is GTSNPN and CDR2 SVGIG (reference sequence). The V gene end was trimmed by 5 bases and the J gene end by 3 bases; junction bases not matched to a gene: 3. This clone appeared a few times. Its antigen is not known. TCR beta CDR3 was sequenced at survey depth on immunoSEQ. The data were produced by immunoSEQ multiplex PCR, yet TCRdb's version contains in-frame clones alone and is incomplete. The sample lists 4,500 to 7,000 clones, roughly 65% occurring once. Sequencing was carried out using cultured CD8+ T cells derived from PBMCs. This clonotype originated in a male donor with HIV. The rearrangement joins TRBV30 to TRBJ2-2; TRBD2 aligns across 7 bases. CDR3 DNA: TGTGCCTGGGGCGGGGGTGACACCGGGGAGCTGTTTTTT. Its translation: CAWGGGDTGELFF.